The T cell receptor beta chain under discussion was sequenced for a study of T cell repertoires in cytomegalovirus infection. This clonotype was counted between two and nine times. The antigen remains undetermined. Germline V gives CDR1 MNHNS, CDR2 SASEGT. The length of the CDR3 is 15 residues. V lost 2 bases and J lost 4; bases outside the gene matches: 3. Each CDR3 protein is one row after TCRdb ran MiXCR on the reads. The table has 200,000 to 250,000 distinct CDR3 sequences, 38% seen once. The sequence was collected from a human donor in good health (CMV status not recorded). Some clones in this sample may be carry-over from other donors' samples. The chain joins TRBV6-1 to TRBJ2-1; 9 bases line up with TRBD2. The sequencing used CD8+ T cells from cultured PBMCs, collected from culture after CMV antigen stimulation. CDR3 sequence (DNA): TGTGCCAGCAGTGAAAAAGCGGGGGGTTACAATGAGCAGTTCTTC. Its protein product is CASSEKAGGYNEQFF.